This T cell receptor beta chain comes out of a study of T cell responses to AZD1222 COVID-19 vaccine. Overall study results and limits: With dominance at 160-218 and 743-854, vaccine-associated CD4 TCRs spanned spike. A reported finding is that nearly half of spike-specific TCRs target unmutated variant regions. Researchers took repertoire samples only after the peak T cell response had come. At baseline, just a handful of AZD1222 recipients tested seropositive.

Some clones are missing from TCRdb's copy, which holds only in-frame ones; the method was immunoSEQ multiplex PCR. The data show 85,000 to 90,000 clones, with around 90% seen just once and around 5% held by the top ten. This CDR3 contains 13 residues. Germline CDR1 reads LNHDA; CDR2 reads SQIVND (reference sequence). The V and J ends lost 3 bases and 6 bases respectively, with 10 bases between them. On this clone itself: Its antigen is currently unknown.

The specimen comprised peripheral blood, sampled on day 0 of MenACWY control vaccination. This clonotype originated in an adult in good health. V is TRBV19 and J is TRBJ2-3; D may be TRBD2 (6 bases). CDR3 in DNA: TGTGCCAGTAGTATGTGGCTAGCGGATACGCAGTATTTT. It yields the protein CASSMWLADTQYF.